These 5 T cell receptor beta chains came from one sample sequenced in a study of control samples from healthy donors and cancer patients. Only in-frame clones appear in the TCRdb table, and some are missing; sequencing was by immunoSEQ multiplex PCR. This repertoire shows about 82,000 clones, roughly 94% found once; its top ten account for 4.8%. Sequencing input: blood. These receptors were obtained from a woman aged 18 to 35 in good health.

The chain carries TRBV5-4 and TRBJ1-2; tentatively, D is TRBD1 (5 bases). V lost 6 bases, J lost 0 bases, and 12 bases lay in between. CDR3 length: 14 amino acids. Germline values: CDR1 SGHNT, CDR2 YYREEE (reference sequence). This CDR3 is CASNPTEANYGYTF. The CDR3 DNA follows: TGTGCCAGCAACCCGACAGAAGCTAACTATGGCTACACCTTC. The whole variable domain, filled in from reference TRBV5-4 and TRBJ1-2, reads ETGVTQSPTHLIKTRGQQVTLRCSSQSGHNTVSWYQQALGQGPQFIFQYYREEENGRGNFPPRFSGLQFPNYSSELNVNALELDDSALYLCASNPTEANYGYTFGSGTRLTVV.

The chain is built from TRBV9 and TRBJ1-2; a weak D match, TRBD1 (5 bases). Germline loops: CDR1 SGDLS, CDR2 YYNGEE. V was pared by 4 bases and J by 1 base, with 11 bases between. The CDR3 contains 14 residues. The CDR3 nucleotides are TGTGCCAGCAGCCCAGGGCAGGGTAACTATGGCTACACCTTC. It translates to CASSPGQGNYGYTF.

The chain couples TRBV7-2 to TRBJ1-5; the D is unclear. Per the germline V gene, CDR1 is SGHTA and CDR2 is FQGNSA. With 5 bases removed from V and 0 bases from J, the gap between germline ends came to 17 bases. The CDR3 runs 17 residues. CDR3 protein: CASSISTGRSSNQPQHF. CDR3 sequence (DNA): TGTGCCAGCAGCATATCCACCGGACGAAGTAGCAATCAGCCCCAGCATTTT. Full variable domain (outside the CDR3, taken from reference TRBV7-2 and TRBJ1-5): GAGVSQSPSNKVTEKGKDVELRCDPISGHTALYWYRQSLGQGLEFLIYFQGNSAPDKSGLPSDRFSAERTGGSVSTLTIQRTQQEDSAVYLCASSISTGRSSNQPQHFGDGTRLSIL.

V is TRBV6-1 and J is TRBJ1-5, with 9 nucleotides matching TRBD1. V shed 4 bases, J shed 3 bases, and the junction held 13 bases outside the gene matches. CDR1 MNHNS and CDR2 SASEGT come from the germline V gene. CDR3 size: 18 residues. The CDR3, as DNA: TGTGCCAGCAGTGGCCGGGACAGGGTCTGGGGTTACAATCAGCCCCAGCATTTT. Translating gives CASSGRDRVWGYNQPQHF.

The genes are TRBV2 and TRBJ1-2; D is ambiguous. This CDR3 contains 13 residues. V shed 7 bases and J shed 5 bases, with 14 bases lying between them. Germline V gene sequence: CDR1 SNHLY, CDR2 FYNNEI. This chain's CDR3 is CASTEEKLYGYTF. Here the CDR3 DNA reads TGTGCCAGCACCGAGGAGAAGTTATATGGCTACACCTTC.